This T cell receptor beta chain was sequenced for a study of shared T cell receptors in the human thymus. The data were produced by immunoSEQ multiplex PCR, yet TCRdb's version contains in-frame clones alone and is incomplete. Of approximately 490,000 clones listed, approximately 80% are singletons. Germline V gene data show CDR1 as MNHNY and CDR2 as SVGAGI (reference sequence). V dropped 4 bases and J dropped 7; count of bases not matched to a gene: 9. There are 16 residues in the CDR3. This same sample was also taken into another study, of human thymus T cells.

Sequencing was carried out using thymocytes. V usage is TRBV6-6 and J usage is TRBJ2-1; 11 nucleotides align to TRBD2. The source is a boy younger than two with a congenital heart defect. Here the CDR3 DNA reads TGTGCCAGCAGTTTAAAACTAGCGGGAGATAGAAATGAGCAGTTCTTC. As protein: CASSLKLAGDRNEQFF.